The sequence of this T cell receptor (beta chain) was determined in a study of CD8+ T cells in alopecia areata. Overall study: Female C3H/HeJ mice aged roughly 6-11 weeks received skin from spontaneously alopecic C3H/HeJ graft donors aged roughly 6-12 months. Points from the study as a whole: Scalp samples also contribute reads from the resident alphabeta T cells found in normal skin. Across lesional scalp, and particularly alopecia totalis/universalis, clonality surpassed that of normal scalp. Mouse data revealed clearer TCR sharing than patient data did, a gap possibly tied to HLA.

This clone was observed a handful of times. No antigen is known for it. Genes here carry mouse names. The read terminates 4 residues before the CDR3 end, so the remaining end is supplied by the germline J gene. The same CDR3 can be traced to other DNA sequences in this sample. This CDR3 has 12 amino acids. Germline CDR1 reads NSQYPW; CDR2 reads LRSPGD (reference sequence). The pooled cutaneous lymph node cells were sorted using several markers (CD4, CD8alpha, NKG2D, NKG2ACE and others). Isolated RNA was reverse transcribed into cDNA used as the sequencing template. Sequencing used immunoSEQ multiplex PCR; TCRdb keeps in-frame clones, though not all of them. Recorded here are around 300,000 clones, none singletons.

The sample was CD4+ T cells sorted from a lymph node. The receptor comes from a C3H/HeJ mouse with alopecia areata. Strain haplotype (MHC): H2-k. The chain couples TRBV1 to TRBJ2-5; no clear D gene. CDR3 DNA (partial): TGCACCTGCAGTGCAGATAGGGAC. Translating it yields CTCSADRD. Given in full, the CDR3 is CTCSADRDTQYF.